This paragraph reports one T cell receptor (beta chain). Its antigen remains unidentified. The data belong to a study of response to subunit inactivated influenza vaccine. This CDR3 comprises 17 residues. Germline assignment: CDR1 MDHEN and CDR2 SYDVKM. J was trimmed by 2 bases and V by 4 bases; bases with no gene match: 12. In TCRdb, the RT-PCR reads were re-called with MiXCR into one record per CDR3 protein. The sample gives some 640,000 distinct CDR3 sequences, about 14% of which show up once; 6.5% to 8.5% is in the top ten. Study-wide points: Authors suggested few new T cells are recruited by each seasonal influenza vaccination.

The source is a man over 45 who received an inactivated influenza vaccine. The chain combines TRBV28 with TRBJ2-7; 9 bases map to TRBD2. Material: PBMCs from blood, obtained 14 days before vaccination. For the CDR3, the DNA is TGTGCCAGCAGTTCCCTAATGACTAGCGGTACCCCCTACGAGCAGTACTTC. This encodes CASSSLMTSGTPYEQYF.